The following is a TCR beta chain sequence with its context. Its antigen is unknown. The germline gene is not matched at one end of the junction; a read error may be the cause. This entry is derived from a study of blood T cells in healthy people across ages. Primers used in a second PCR of about 6 to 11 cycles were a sample-barcoded 5' primer and a J-beta primer mix. Via MiXCR, TCRdb re-called the 5' RACE reads, giving one row per CDR3 protein. The sample contains around 870,000 distinct CDR3 sequences, under 30% of which appear only once. Findings and caveats of the study: Observed TCR beta diversity per million T cells went down as age went up. This fall followed a roughly linear course with age.

The CDR3 sequence is 14 residues long. Germline V gene lookup returns CDR1 SGDLS and CDR2 YYNGEE. Material for sequencing was blood. V and J are TRBV9 and TRBJ2-5; 8 bases are shared with TRBD2. The receptor comes from a woman aged 80 or older in good health. The CDR3 sequence is CASSAAGGSETRYF. In DNA, the CDR3 is TGTGCCAGCAGCGCTGCGGGGGGCAGCGAGACCCGGTACTTC.